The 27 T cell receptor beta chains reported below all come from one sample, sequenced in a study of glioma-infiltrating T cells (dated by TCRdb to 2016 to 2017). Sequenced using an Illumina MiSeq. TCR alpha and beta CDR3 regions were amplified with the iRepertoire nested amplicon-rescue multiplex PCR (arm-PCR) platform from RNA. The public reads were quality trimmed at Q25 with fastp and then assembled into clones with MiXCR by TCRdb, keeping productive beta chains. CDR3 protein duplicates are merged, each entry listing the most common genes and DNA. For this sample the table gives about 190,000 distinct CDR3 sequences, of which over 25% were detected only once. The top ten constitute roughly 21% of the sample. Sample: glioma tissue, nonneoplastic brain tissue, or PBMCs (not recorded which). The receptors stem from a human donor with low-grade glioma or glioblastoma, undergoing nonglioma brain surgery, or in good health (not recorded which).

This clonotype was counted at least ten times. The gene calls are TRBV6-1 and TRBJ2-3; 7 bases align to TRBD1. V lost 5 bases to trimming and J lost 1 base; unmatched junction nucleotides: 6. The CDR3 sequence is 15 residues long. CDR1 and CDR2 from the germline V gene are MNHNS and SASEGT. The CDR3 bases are TGTGCCAGCAGTATAACCGGGACAGGCACAGATACGCAGTATTTT. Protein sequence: CASSITGTGTDTQYF.

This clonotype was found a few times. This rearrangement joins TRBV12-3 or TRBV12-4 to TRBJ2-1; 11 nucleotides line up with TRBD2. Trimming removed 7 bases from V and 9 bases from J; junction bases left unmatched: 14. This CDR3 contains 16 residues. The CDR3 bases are TGTGCCAGCACCCGGCAACTAGCGGGAGTACCGAGTGAGCAGTTCTTC. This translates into CASTRQLAGVPSEQFF.

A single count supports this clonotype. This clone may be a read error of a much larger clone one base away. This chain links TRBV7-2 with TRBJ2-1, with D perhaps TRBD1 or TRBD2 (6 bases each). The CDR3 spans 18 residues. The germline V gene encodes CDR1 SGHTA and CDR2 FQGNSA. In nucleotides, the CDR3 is TGTGCCAGCGGCTTAGGGGGGTTAGTTTTGGGGACACACAATGAGCAGTTCTTC. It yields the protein CASGLGGLVLGTHNEQFF. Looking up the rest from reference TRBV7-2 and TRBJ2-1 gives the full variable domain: GAGVSQSPSNKVTEKGKDVELRCDPISGHTALYWYRQSLGQGLEFLIYFQGNSAPDKSGLPSDRFSAERTGGSVSTLTIQRTQQEDSAVYLCASGLGGLVLGTHNEQFFGPGTRLTVL.

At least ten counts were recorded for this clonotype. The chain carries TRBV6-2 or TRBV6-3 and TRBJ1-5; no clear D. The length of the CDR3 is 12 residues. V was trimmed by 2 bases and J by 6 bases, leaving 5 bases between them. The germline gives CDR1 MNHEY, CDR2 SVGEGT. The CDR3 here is CASSYPTQPQHF. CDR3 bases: TGTGCCAGCAGTTACCCCACTCAGCCCCAGCATTTT.

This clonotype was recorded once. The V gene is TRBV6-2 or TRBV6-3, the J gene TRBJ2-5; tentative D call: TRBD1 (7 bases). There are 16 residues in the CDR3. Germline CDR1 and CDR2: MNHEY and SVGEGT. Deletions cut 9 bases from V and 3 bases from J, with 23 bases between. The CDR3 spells CASSGGPQGSKETQYF. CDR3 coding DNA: TGTGCCAGTAGCGGCGGCCCACAGGGGTCTAAAGAGACCCAGTACTTC.

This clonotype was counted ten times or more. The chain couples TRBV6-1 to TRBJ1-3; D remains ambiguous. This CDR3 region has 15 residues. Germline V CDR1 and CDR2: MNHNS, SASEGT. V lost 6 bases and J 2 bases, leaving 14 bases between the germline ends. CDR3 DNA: TGTGCCAGCAGCCCCGGACCGAGCACTGGAAACACCATATATTTT. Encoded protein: CASSPGPSTGNTIYF.

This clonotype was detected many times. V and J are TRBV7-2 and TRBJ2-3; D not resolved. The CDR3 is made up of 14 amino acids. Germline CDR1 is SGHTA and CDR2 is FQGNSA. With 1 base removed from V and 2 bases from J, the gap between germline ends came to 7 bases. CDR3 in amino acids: CASSLVRNTDTQYF. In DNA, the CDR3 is TGTGCCAGCAGCTTAGTACGGAACACAGATACGCAGTATTTT.

The CDR3 DNA reads as TGTGCCAGCAGCTTACCCCCAGATTCACCCCTCCACTTT. It encodes CASSLPPDSPLHF. V usage is TRBV5-6 and J usage is TRBJ1-6; no clear D gene. Trimming shortened V by 2 bases and J by 8 bases, and 8 bases separated the two germline ends. Germline V lookup: CDR1 SGHDT, CDR2 YYEEEE. The CDR3 has 13 amino acids. Full variable domain (rest looked up from reference TRBV5-6 and TRBJ1-6): DAGVTQSPTHLIKTRGQQVTLRCSPKSGHDTVSWYQQALGQGPQFIFQYYEEEERQRGNFPDRFSGHQFPNYSSELNVNALLLGDSALYLCASSLPPDSPLHFGNGTRLTVT.

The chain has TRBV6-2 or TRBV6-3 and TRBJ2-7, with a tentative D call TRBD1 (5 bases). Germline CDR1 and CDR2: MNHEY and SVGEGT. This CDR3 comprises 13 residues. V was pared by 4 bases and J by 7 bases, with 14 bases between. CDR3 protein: CASSLRTNNEQYF. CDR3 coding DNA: TGTGCCAGCAGTTTGAGGACAAACAATGAGCAGTACTTC.

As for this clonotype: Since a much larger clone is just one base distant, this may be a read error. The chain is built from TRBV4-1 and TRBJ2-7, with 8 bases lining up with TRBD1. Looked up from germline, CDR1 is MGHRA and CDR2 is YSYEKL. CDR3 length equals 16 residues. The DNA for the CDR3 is TGCGCCAGCAGCCAAGATTCCGGACAGGGACACTACGAGCAGTCCTTC. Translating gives CASSQDSGQGHYEQSF.

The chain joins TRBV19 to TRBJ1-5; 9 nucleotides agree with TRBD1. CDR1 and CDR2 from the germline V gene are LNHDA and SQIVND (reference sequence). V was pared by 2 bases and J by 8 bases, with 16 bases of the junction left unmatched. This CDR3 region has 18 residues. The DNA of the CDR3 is TGTGCCAGTAGTATACCTAAACCGGGACAGGGAACGAATAAGCCCCAGCATTTT. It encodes CASSIPKPGQGTNKPQHF.

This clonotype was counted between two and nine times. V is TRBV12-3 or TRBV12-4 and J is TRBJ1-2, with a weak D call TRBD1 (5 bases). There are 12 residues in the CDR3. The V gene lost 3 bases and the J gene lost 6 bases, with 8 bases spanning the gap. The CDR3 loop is CASSLRGHGYTF. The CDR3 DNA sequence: TGTGCCAGCAGTTTGAGGGGCCATGGCTACACCTTC.

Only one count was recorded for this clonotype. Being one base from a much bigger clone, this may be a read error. CDR3 in DNA: TGTGCCACCACACCGGACGGCCCCCCCAATGAGCAGTTCTTC. Residues: CATTPDGPPNEQFF. The chain has TRBV24-1 and TRBJ2-7; D not resolved. The last part of the DNA fits TRBJ2-1 better; the J call may be wrong. CDR3 length: 14 amino acids. Germline lookup yields CDR1 KGHDR and CDR2 SFDVKD.

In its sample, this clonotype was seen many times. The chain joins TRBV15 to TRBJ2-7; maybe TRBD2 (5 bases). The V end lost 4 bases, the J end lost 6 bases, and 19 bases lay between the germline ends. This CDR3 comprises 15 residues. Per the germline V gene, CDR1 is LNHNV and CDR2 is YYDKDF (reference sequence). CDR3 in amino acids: CATSNGVLGVGEQYF. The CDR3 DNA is TGTGCCACCAGCAACGGGGTCCTAGGAGTGGGCGAGCAGTACTTC.

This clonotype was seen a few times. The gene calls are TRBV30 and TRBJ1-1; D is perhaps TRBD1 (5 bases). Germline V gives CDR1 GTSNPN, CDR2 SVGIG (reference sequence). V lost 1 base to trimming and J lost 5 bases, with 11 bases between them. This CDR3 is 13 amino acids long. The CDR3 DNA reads TGTGCCTGGAGTGCCGGGACGGGGACTGAAGCTTTCTTT. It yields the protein CAWSAGTGTEAFF.

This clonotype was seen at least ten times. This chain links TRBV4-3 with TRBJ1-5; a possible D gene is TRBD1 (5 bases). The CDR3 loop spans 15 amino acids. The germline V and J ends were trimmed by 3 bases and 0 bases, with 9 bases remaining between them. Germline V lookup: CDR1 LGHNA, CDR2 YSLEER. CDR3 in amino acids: CASSQTAYSNQPQHF. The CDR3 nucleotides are TGCGCCAGCAGCCAGACAGCTTATAGCAATCAGCCCCAGCATTTT.

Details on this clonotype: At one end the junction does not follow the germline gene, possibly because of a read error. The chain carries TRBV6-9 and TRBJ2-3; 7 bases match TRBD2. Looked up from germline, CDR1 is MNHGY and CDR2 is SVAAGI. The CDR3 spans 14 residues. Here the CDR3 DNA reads TGTGCCAGCATTTACGGACTGGGGGGGGATACCCAGTATTTT. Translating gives CASIYGLGGDTQYF.

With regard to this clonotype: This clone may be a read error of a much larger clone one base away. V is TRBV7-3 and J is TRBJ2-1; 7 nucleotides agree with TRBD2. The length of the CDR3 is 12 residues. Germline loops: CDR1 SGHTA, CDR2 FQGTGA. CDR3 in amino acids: CVSSPSSGEQFF. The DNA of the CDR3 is TGTGTCAGCAGCCCTTCTAGCGGTGAGCAGTTCTTC.

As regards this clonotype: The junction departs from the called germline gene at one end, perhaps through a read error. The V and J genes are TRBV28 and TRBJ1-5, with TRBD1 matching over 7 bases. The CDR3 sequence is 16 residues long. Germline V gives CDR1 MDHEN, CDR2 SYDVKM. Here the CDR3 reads CASSSGTAIIHQKKNF. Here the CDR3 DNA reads TGTGCCAGCAGTTCGGGGACAGCTATTATCCATCAGAAAAAGAATTTT.

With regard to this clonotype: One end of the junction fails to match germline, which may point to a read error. The CDR3 region is CAGSLGGAGELFF. The CDR3 DNA is TGTGCCGGCAGCTTGGGGGGGGCCGGGGAGCTGTTTTTT. This chain uses TRBV7-9 with TRBJ2-2; 7 bases agree with TRBD2. This CDR3 region has 13 residues. Germline V lookup: CDR1 SEHNR, CDR2 FQNEAQ (reference sequence).

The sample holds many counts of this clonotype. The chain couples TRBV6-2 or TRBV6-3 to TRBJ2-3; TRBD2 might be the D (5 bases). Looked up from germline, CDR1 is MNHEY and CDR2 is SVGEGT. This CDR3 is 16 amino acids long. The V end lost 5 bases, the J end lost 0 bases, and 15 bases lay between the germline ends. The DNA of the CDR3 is TGTGCCAGCAGTGACACAACGGGGTATAGCACAGATACGCAGTATTTT. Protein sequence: CASSDTTGYSTDTQYF.

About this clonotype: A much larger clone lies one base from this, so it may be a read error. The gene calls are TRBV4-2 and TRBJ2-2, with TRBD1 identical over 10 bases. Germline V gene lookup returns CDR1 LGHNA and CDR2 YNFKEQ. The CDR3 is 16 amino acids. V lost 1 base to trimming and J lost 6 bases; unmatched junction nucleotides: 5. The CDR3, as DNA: TGTGCCAGCAGCCAAGGACCCGGGACAGGGGCCGGGGAGCTGTTTTTT. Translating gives CASSQGPGTGAGELFF.

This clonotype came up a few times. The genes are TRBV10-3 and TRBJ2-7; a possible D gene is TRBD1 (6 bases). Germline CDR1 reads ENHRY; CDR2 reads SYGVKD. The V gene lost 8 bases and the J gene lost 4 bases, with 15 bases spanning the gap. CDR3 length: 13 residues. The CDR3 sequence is CAISPDGQYEQYF. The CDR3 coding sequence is TGTGCCATCTCCCCCGACGGACAGTACGAGCAGTACTTC.

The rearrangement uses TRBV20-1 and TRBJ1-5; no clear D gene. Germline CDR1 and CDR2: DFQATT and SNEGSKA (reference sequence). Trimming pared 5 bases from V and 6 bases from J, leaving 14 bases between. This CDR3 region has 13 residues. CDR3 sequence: CSADGPVGQPQHF. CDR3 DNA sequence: TGCAGTGCTGACGGACCGGTAGGTCAGCCCCAGCATTTT.

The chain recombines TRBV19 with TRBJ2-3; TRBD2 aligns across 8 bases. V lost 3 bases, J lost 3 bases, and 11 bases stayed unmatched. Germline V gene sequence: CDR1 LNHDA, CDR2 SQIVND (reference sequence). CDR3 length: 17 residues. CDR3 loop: CASSMWFGSGSTDTQYF. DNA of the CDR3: TGTGCCAGTAGTATGTGGTTTGGGAGCGGGAGTACAGATACGCAGTATTTT.

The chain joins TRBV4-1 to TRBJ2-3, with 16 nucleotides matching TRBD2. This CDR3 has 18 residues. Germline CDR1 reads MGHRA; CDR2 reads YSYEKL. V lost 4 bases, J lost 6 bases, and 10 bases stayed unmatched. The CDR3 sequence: CASSLGLAGGGPSDTQYF. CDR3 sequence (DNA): TGCGCCAGCAGCCTGGGACTAGCGGGAGGGGGCCCCTCGGATACGCAGTATTTT.

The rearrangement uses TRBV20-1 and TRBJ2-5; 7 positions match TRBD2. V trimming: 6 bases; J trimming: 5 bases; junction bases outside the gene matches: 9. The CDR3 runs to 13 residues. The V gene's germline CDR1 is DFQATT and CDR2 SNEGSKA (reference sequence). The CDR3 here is CSANMGGWETQYF. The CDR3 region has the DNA TGCAGTGCCAACATGGGGGGGTGGGAGACCCAGTACTTC.